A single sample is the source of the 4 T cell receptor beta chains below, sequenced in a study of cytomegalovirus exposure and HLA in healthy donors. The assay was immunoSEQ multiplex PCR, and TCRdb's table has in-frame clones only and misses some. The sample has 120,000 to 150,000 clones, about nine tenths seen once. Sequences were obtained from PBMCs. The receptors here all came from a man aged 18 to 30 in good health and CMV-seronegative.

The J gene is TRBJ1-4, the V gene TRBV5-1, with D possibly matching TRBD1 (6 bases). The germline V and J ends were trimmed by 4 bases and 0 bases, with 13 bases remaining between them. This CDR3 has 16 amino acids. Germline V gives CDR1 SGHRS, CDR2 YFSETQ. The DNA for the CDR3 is TGCGCCAGCAGCCCTACAGGGCCAGCAACTAATGAAAAACTGTTTTTT. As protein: CASSPTGPATNEKLFF. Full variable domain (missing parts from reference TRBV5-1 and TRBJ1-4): KAGVTQTPRYLIKTRGQQVTLSCSPISGHRSVSWYQQTPGQGLQFLFEYFSETQRNKGNFPGRFSGRQFSNSRSEMNVSTLELGDSALYLCASSPTGPATNEKLFFGSGTQLSVL.

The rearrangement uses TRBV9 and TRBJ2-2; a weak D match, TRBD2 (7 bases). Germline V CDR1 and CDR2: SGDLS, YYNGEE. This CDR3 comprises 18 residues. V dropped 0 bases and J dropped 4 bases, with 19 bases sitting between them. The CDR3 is CASSVGNGGRVATGELFF. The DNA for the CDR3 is TGTGCCAGCAGCGTAGGGAACGGGGGGCGGGTGGCCACCGGGGAGCTGTTTTTT.

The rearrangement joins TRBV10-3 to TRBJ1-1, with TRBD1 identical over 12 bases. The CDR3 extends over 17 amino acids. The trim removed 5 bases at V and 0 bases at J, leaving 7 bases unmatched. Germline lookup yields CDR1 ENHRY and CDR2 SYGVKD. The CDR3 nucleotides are TGTGCCATCAGTCCCCGGGACAGGGGGCCCTTGAACACTGAAGCTTTCTTT. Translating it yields CAISPRDRGPLNTEAFF.

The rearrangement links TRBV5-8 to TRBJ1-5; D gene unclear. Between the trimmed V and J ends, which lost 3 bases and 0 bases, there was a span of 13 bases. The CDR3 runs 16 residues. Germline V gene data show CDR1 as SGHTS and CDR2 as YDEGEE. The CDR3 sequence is CASSSYHGFSNQPQHF. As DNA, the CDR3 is TGTGCCAGCAGCTCATATCACGGTTTTAGCAATCAGCCCCAGCATTTT.